Shown below are 30 T cell receptor beta chains from a single sample sequenced in a study of CD4+ T cells in melanoma. Assay: immunoSEQ multiplex PCR; the TCRdb copy retains only in-frame clones and omits some. The table has more than 9,500 clones, 69% seen once. The sample consisted of peripheral blood. These receptors were collected from a human donor with melanoma.

The chain combines TRBV16 with TRBJ2-4; tentatively, D is TRBD1 (6 bases). This CDR3 is built from 14 residues. Trimming pared 4 bases from V and 7 bases from J, leaving 14 bases between. Germline V gene lookup returns CDR1 KGHSY and CDR2 FQNENV. For the CDR3, the DNA is TGTGCCAGCAGCCCCGACTACAGGGTGAACATTCAGTACTTC. Its protein is CASSPDYRVNIQYF.

The rearrangement links TRBV19 to TRBJ2-7, with D unclear. Trimming removed 5 bases from V and 9 bases from J, with 14 bases in between. Germline CDR1 is LNHDA and CDR2 is SQIVND (reference sequence). CDR3 length: 12 amino acids. CDR3: CASSPTSRRQYF. CDR3 nucleotides: TGTGCCAGTAGTCCCACATCGCGGCGGCAGTACTTC.

The chain joins TRBV11-2 to TRBJ2-7; 10 bases are shared with TRBD2. V shed 1 base, J shed 3 bases, and the junction held 3 bases outside the gene matches. This CDR3 region has 15 residues. The germline gives CDR1 SGHAT, CDR2 FQNNGV. CDR3 residues: CASSLGLAGVYEQYF. In DNA, the CDR3 is TGTGCCAGCAGCTTAGGTCTAGCGGGGGTCTACGAGCAGTACTTC. Variable domain in full (rest from reference TRBV11-2 and TRBJ2-7): EAGVAQSPRYKIIEKRQSVAFWCNPISGHATLYWYQQILGQGPKLLIQFQNNGVVDDSQLPKDRFSAERLKGVDSTLKIQPAKLEDSAVYLCASSLGLAGVYEQYFGPGTRLTVT.

The chain uses TRBV7-8 and TRBJ2-7; 7 positions agree with TRBD1. Germline-derived CDR1 and CDR2 are SGHVS and FQNEAQ. Unmatched junction bases numbered 5, after V lost 5 bases and J lost 1 base. The CDR3 consists of 14 residues. The CDR3 sequence: CASSPGGQSYEQYF. The CDR3 region has the DNA TGTGCCAGCAGCCCAGGGGGACAATCCTACGAGCAGTACTTC.

V usage is TRBV13 and J usage is TRBJ2-2, with D unclear. The CDR3 is 18 amino acids. Germline lookup yields CDR1 PRHDT and CDR2 FYEKMQ (reference sequence). Trimming pared 3 bases from V and 4 bases from J, leaving 21 bases between. The CDR3 loop reads CASSLTSPLGLITGELFF. The DNA for the CDR3 is TGTGCCAGCAGCTTGACGTCCCCGCTGGGATTAATCACCGGGGAGCTGTTTTTT.

V gene TRBV14 combines with J gene TRBJ2-1; TRBD2 matches 13 bases. This CDR3 has 15 amino acids. Germline CDR1 SGHDN, CDR2 FVKESK. With 2 bases clipped from V and 9 bases from J, the junction kept 4 bases outside the gene matches. CDR3 nucleotides: TGTGCCAGCAGCCAAAGGGGGACTAGCGGGGTTGAGCAGTTCTTC. The encoded protein is CASSQRGTSGVEQFF.

The rearrangement links TRBV30 to TRBJ1-1; TRBD1 matches 9 bases. There are 13 residues in the CDR3. The junction had 4 bases not matched to a gene; V was cut back by 3 bases and J by 5 bases. Germline V gives CDR1 GTSNPN, CDR2 SVGIG (reference sequence). CDR3 loop: CAWRTGGKTEAFF. The CDR3 DNA sequence: TGTGCCTGGAGGACAGGGGGTAAGACTGAAGCTTTCTTT. Complete variable domain (other parts from reference TRBV30 and TRBJ1-1): SQTIHQWPATLVQPVGSPLSLECTVEGTSNPNLYWYRQAAGRGLQLLFYSVGIGQISSEVPQNLSASRPQDRQFILSSKKLLLSDSGFYLCAWRTGGKTEAFFGQGTRLTVV.

This clone was recorded a few times. The V and J genes are TRBV4-3 and TRBJ2-2; 8 nucleotides align to TRBD1. CDR1 LGHNA and CDR2 YSLEER come from the germline V gene. The CDR3 contains 15 residues. V shed 3 bases and J 5 bases; nucleotides not matched to a gene: 5. The CDR3 nucleotides are TGCGCCAGCAGCCAGCGGGACAGGAGTACCGGGGAGCTGTTTTTT. Its translation: CASSQRDRSTGELFF.

This clone has only one observation. Germline and junction disagree at one end, which may indicate a read error. The chain has TRBV11-3 and TRBJ1-2; TRBD1 might be the D (6 bases). Germline CDR1 and CDR2: SGHNT and YENEEA. The CDR3 extends over 12 amino acids. As DNA, the CDR3 is TGTGCCAGCAGTTTAGGACAGCCAGACCCCTTCTTC. This codes for CASSLGQPDPFF.

This clone occurred a few times. V usage is TRBV2 and J usage is TRBJ2-7, with 7 positions matching TRBD1. The CDR3 covers 14 residues. Losses at the gene ends were 5 bases for V and 10 bases for J; bases not matched to a gene: 14. Germline loops: CDR1 SNHLY, CDR2 FYNNEI. The CDR3 region is CASSQSTGVRDQYF. The CDR3 coding sequence is TGTGCCAGCAGTCAGAGTACAGGGGTCCGGGATCAGTACTTC.

This clone was detected a few times. The chain recombines TRBV5-1 with TRBJ2-7, with D tentatively TRBD1 (6 bases). The CDR3 contains 14 residues. The V and J ends lost 4 bases and 3 bases respectively, with 14 bases between them. CDR1 and CDR2 from the germline V gene are SGHRS and YFSETQ. The CDR3 is CASSAQGFDYEQYF. For the CDR3, the DNA is TGCGCCAGCAGCGCACAGGGTTTTGACTACGAGCAGTACTTC.

This clone was seen a few times. The chain couples TRBV6-5 to TRBJ2-7, with a tentative D call TRBD2 (5 bases). Trimming left V 8 bases short and J 1 base short, with 9 bases between. In germline, CDR1 is MNHEY, CDR2 SVGAGI. There are 12 residues in the CDR3. The CDR3 DNA follows: TGTGCCAGCCAAGGACTTTCCTACGAGCAGTACTTC. Protein: CASQGLSYEQYF.

This rearrangement joins TRBV29-1 to TRBJ2-5; 8 bases agree with TRBD1. V dropped 7 bases and J dropped 5; count of bases not matched to a gene: 6. Germline-derived CDR1 and CDR2 are SQVTM and ANQGSEA. The CDR3 totals 12 residues. CDR3 residues: CSADRGGETQYF. In DNA, the CDR3 is TGCAGCGCTGACAGGGGAGGTGAGACCCAGTACTTC.

This clone was counted between two and nine times. The V and J genes are TRBV4-1 and TRBJ1-2; TRBD1 matches 8 bases. This CDR3 is 16 amino acids long. The J segment lost 7 bases and the V segment lost 8 bases, leaving 18 bases of the junction unmatched. Germline V gene lookup returns CDR1 MGHRA and CDR2 YSYEKL. The CDR3 bases are TGCGCCAGCCGCCGGACAGGGAGGCTTCAAGGTGGTGGCTACACCTTC. It codes for CASRRTGRLQGGGYTF.

A few counts support this clone. The chain uses TRBV28 and TRBJ1-2; TRBD1 matches at 9 bases. The CDR3 totals 14 residues. V gave up 5 bases and J gave up 5 bases; unmatched junction bases: 6. Germline V CDR1 and CDR2: MDHEN, SYDVKM. The CDR3 spells CASSAGTGPYGYTF. As DNA, the CDR3 is TGTGCCAGCAGTGCCGGGACAGGGCCTTATGGCTACACCTTC.

This sequence joins TRBV19 and TRBJ2-1; 7 positions agree with TRBD2. The CDR3 has 14 amino acids. Per germline, CDR1 LNHDA and CDR2 SQIVND (reference sequence). V shed 7 bases and J 3 bases; nucleotides not matched to a gene: 6. CDR3 residues: CASTLRGVYNEQFF. CDR3 in DNA: TGTGCCAGTACCCTCCGGGGGGTCTACAATGAGCAGTTCTTC.

In its sample, this clone is medium-sized (0.01 to 0.1%). V gene TRBV7-9 combines with J gene TRBJ1-2; tentative D call: TRBD1 (6 bases). This CDR3 has 16 residues. Germline V gives CDR1 SEHNR, CDR2 FQNEAQ (reference sequence). The V end lost 5 bases, the J end lost 8 bases, and 24 bases lay between the germline ends. The CDR3 is CASSPRELQGRRGYTF. The CDR3 DNA sequence: TGTGCCAGCAGCCCGCGTGAACTACAGGGTAGAAGGGGCTACACCTTC.

The chain carries TRBV6-5 and TRBJ1-2; no definite D call. The V end was cut by 7 bases, the J end by 2 bases, with 11 bases between. The CDR3 totals 13 residues. Looked up from germline, CDR1 is MNHEY and CDR2 is SVGAGI. CDR3 nucleotide sequence: TGTGCCAGCATCCATCCTGACAACTATGGCTACACCTTC. It translates to CASIHPDNYGYTF.

This clone turned up a few times. The chain joins TRBV11-2 to TRBJ2-6, with D possibly being TRBD2 (6 bases). Germline CDR1 reads SGHAT; CDR2 reads FQNNGV. The V gene lost 5 bases and the J gene lost 2 bases, with 10 bases spanning the gap. The CDR3 totals 15 residues. The CDR3 DNA follows: TGTGCCAGCAGCCATGGGGAGGCTGGGGCCAACGTCCTGACTTTC. It specifies CASSHGEAGANVLTF.

Only a few counts were recorded for this clone. This chain links TRBV7-1 with TRBJ1-2, with 9 bases matching TRBD1. TRBV7-1 is an ORF; its function is uncertain. The trim removed 4 bases at V and 7 bases at J, leaving 4 bases unmatched. This CDR3 has 13 amino acids. The CDR3 sequence is CASSLGTGSGYTF. The CDR3 region has the DNA TGTGCCAGCAGCTTGGGGACAGGGAGTGGCTACACCTTC.

The chain recombines TRBV4-2 with TRBJ2-7; tentative D call: TRBD2 (7 bases). In germline, CDR1 is LGHNA, CDR2 YNFKEQ. Trimming pared 0 bases from V and 2 bases from J, leaving 14 bases between. The CDR3 consists of 16 residues. The CDR3 sequence is CASSQEGASGAYEQYF. The DNA for the CDR3 is TGTGCCAGCAGCCAAGAGGGGGCTAGCGGAGCCTACGAGCAGTACTTC.

V usage is TRBV19 and J usage is TRBJ2-2, with 7 bases lining up with TRBD2. The CDR3 sequence is 14 residues long. V shed 9 bases, J shed 8 bases, and the junction held 12 bases outside the gene matches. CDR1 and CDR2 (germline): LNHDA, SQIVND (reference sequence). The CDR3 is CASTPRGGKGELFF. The CDR3 region has the DNA TGTGCCAGCACCCCCCGCGGGGGAAAGGGGGAGCTGTTTTTT.

This chain links TRBV28 with TRBJ2-3; tentatively, D is TRBD2 (6 bases). This CDR3 has 14 amino acids. CDR1 and CDR2 (germline): MDHEN, SYDVKM. Trimming left V 3 bases short and J 3 bases short, with 10 bases between. DNA of the CDR3: TGTGCCAGCAGTTTGGGGGGTGGGACAGATACGCAGTATTTT. Translated, it gives CASSLGGGTDTQYF.

This clone is medium-sized within its sample. The chain links TRBV4-1 to TRBJ1-6, with D possibly being TRBD1 (6 bases). Trimming took 3 bases from V and 7 from J, leaving 10 bases between them. CDR3 size: 14 residues. Per germline, CDR1 MGHRA and CDR2 YSYEKL. The CDR3 sequence: CASSHRTENSPLHF. CDR3 nucleotides: TGCGCCAGCAGCCACCGGACAGAGAATTCACCCCTCCACTTT.

This chain connects TRBV13 to TRBJ2-4; 9 positions agree with TRBD1. Germline V gene data show CDR1 as PRHDT and CDR2 as FYEKMQ (reference sequence). The length of the CDR3 is 18 residues. Trimming took 5 bases from V and 0 from J; bases not matched to a gene: 11. The CDR3 bases are TGTGCCAGCAGCGCCGGGACAGGGTTCGGTCAAGCCAAAAACATTCAGTACTTC. Translated, it gives CASSAGTGFGQAKNIQYF.

The chain recombines TRBV2 with TRBJ2-2, with D tentatively TRBD1 or TRBD2 (6 bases each). The CDR3 is made up of 14 amino acids. Germline assignment: CDR1 SNHLY and CDR2 FYNNEI. V shed 6 bases and J shed 1 base, with 9 bases lying between them. CDR3 nucleotides: TGTGCCAGCAGCAGGGGAGGGAACACCGGGGAGCTGTTTTTT. It codes for CASSRGGNTGELFF.

A few counts support this clone. The V call is TRBV6-5, the J call TRBJ1-6; TRBD1 is a possible D gene (5 bases). The CDR3 contains 15 residues. Germline V gene lookup returns CDR1 MNHEY and CDR2 SVGAGI. V shed 10 bases and J shed 6 bases, with 19 bases lying between them. This CDR3 is CAIRGAAQGNSPLHF. CDR3 nucleotide sequence: TGTGCCATCCGTGGGGCAGCGCAGGGTAATTCACCCCTCCACTTT.

The chain has TRBV2 and TRBJ2-3; 8 bases line up with TRBD2. CDR3 length: 15 amino acids. J was trimmed by 5 bases and V by 3 bases; bases with no gene match: 7. Germline-derived CDR1 and CDR2 are SNHLY and FYNNEI. Here the CDR3 reads CASSDITSGGDTQYF. CDR3 coding DNA: TGTGCCAGCAGTGATATTACTAGCGGAGGAGATACGCAGTATTTT. Based on the CDR3 plus reference TRBV2 and TRBJ2-3, the full variable domain is EPEVTQTPSHQVTQMGQEVILRCVPISNHLYFYWYRQILGQKVEFLVSFYNNEISEKSEIFDDQFSVERPDGSNFTLKIRSTKLEDSAMYFCASSDITSGGDTQYFGPGTRLTVL.

This chain joins TRBV2 and TRBJ2-2; 10 nucleotides line up with TRBD1. CDR3 length: 15 amino acids. V shed 1 base, J shed 5 bases, and the junction held 1 base outside the gene matches. Germline CDR1 reads SNHLY; CDR2 reads FYNNEI. The CDR3 nucleotides read TGTGCCAGCAGTGAAGGACAGGGGGCTACCGGGGAGCTGTTTTTT. The encoded protein is CASSEGQGATGELFF.

The chain recombines TRBV28 with TRBJ2-3; TRBD2 might be the D (5 bases). This CDR3 is built from 16 residues. Between the trimmed V and J ends, which lost 2 bases and 3 bases, there was a span of 15 bases. Germline loops: CDR1 MDHEN, CDR2 SYDVKM. This CDR3 reads CASSLTGIGETDTQYF. DNA of the CDR3: TGTGCCAGCAGTTTAACCGGGATCGGTGAGACAGATACGCAGTATTTT.